This T cell receptor (beta chain) was documented in a study of blood T cell repertoires in COVID-19. Study as a whole: Collection of acute and convalescent COVID-19 samples took place in the United States, Italy and Spain.

Germline V CDR1 and CDR2: MGHDK, SYGVNS. The CDR3 sequence is 17 residues long. V shed 4 bases and J 2 bases; nucleotides not matched to a gene: 8. The repertoire was sequenced with immunoSEQ multiplex PCR; TCRdb's copy has only in-frame clones and lacks some. The data show around 82,000 clones, with 75% to 90% seen just once and 5.5% to 7% held by the top ten. The sequenced sample was peripheral blood. This clonotype was obtained from an older man with COVID-19, enrolled during active disease. J is TRBJ2-1 and V is TRBV25-1; 10 nucleotides match TRBD2. The DNA of the CDR3 is TGTGCCAGCAGTGGAGCCCCTCTAGCGGGGGCCTACAATGAGCAGTTCTTC. Amino acid sequence: CASSGAPLAGAYNEQFF.